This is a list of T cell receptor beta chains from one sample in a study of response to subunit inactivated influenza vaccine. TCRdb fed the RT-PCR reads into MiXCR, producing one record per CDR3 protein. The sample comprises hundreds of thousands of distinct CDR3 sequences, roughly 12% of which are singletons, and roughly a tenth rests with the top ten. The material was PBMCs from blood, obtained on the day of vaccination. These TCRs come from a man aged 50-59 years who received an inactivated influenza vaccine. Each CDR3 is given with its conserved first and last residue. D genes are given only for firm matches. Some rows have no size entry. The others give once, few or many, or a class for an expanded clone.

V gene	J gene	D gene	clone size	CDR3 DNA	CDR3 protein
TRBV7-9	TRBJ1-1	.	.	TGTGCCAGCAGCTTGCGAGTAGAAGCTTTCTTT	CASSLRVEAFF
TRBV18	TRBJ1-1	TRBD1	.	TGTGCCAGCTCACCACCGGGACAGCTCTTGATGGCTTTCTTT	CASSPPGQLLMAFF
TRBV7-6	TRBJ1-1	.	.	TGTGCCAGCAGCTCCACCTTACGGGGCACTGAAGCTTTCTTT	CASSSTLRGTEAFF
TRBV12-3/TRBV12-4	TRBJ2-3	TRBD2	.	TGTGCCAGCAGTTTTACGGGAGGGAGCACAGATACGCAGTATTTT	CASSFTGGSTDTQYF
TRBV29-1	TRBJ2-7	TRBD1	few	TGCAGCGTTGGGGACAGGGGGGACTACGAGCAGTACTTC	CSVGDRGDYEQYF
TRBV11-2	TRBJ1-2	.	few	TGTGCCAGCAGCCCCCATTGGGGGGCCCCTCTTGGCTACACCTTC	CASSPHWGAPLGYTF
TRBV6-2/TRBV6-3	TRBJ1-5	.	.	TGTGCCAGCAGTTACCGCCCTGGGGGACAGCCCCAGCATTTT	CASSYRPGGQPQHF
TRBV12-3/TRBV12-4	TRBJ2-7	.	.	TGTGCCAGCGGTCGACGGGACCGTAACCCCTACGAGCAGTACTTC	CASGRRDRNPYEQYF
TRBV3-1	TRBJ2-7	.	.	TGTGCCAGCAGCCGAGGCCTTGGGCAGTACTTC	CASSRGLGQYF
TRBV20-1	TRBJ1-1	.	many	TGCAGTGCTAGAACGACCCGGGTGAACACTGAAGCTTTCTTT	CSARTTRVNTEAFF
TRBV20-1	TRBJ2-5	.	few	TGCAGTGCACCCCGGACAGAACAAGAGACCCAGTACTTC	CSAPRTEQETQYF
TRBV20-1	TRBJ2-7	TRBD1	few	TGCAGTGCTAGGGCTCCGGACAGGGCCCACGAGCAGTACTTC	CSARAPDRAHEQYF
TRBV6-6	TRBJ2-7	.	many	TGTGCCAGCAGTTACGCAGGAGGGGCCGAGCAGTACTTC	CASSYAGGAEQYF
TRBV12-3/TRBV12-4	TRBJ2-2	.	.	TGTGCCAGCCAAAGGACAGTTCGGGTCCCCGGGGAGCTGTTTTTT	CASQRTVRVPGELFF
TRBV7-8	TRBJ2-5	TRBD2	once	TGTGCCAGCAGCTTAGTAGAGGGAGGGGCGCATTCCCACTTC	CASSLVEGGAHSHF
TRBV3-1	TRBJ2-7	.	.	TGTGCCAGCAGCCAAGGCTTCTCAACCTACGAGCAGTACTTC	CASSQGFSTYEQYF
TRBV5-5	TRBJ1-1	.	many	TGTGCCAGCAGCTTGGTAGTCGGGGCCCTCGGAGCTTTCTTT	CASSLVVGALGAFF
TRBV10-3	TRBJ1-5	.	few	TGTGCCATCAGTGATGAGTTTCGCCAGCCCCAGCATTTT	CAISDEFRQPQHF
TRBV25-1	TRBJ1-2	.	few	TGTGCCAGCAGTGTCAGGGAAGGCGGTGGCTACACCTTC	CASSVREGGGYTF
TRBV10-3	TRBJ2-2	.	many	TGTGCCATCAGTGAGTCCATTTCACCAGAATCTGGGGAGCTGTTTTTT	CAISESISPESGELFF
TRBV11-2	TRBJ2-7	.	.	TGTGCCAGCAGCTATATTAATGGACTCCTAGCGCTAAACTCCTACGAGCAGTACTTC	CASSYINGLLALNSYEQYF
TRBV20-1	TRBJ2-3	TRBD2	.	TGCAGTGCGGGAGGGCCTAGCGGGAGTAGGACAGATACGCAGTATTTT	CSAGGPSGSRTDTQYF
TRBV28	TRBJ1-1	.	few	TGTGCCAGCAGTAAACCTACAGTTGTGGATTGGGAGACGAGCACTGAAGCTTTCTTT	CASSKPTVVDWETSTEAFF
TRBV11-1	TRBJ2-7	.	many	TGTGCCAGCAGCTTCGCGGGATCTACCTACGAGCAGTACTTC	CASSFAGSTYEQYF
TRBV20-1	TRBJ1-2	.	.	TGCAGTGCTGGGTGGGCAGTGAACTATGGCTACACCTTC	CSAGWAVNYGYTF
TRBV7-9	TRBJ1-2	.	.	TGTGCCAGCAGCCCCCTGGAAGGGTCGGATGGCTACACCTTC	CASSPLEGSDGYTF
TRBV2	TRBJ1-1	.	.	TGTGCCAGCACAACAGGGCCCATGAACACTGAAGCTTTCTTT	CASTTGPMNTEAFF
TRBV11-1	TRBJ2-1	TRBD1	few	TGTGCCAGCAGCTACTGGACAGGGCCCAATGAGCAGTTCTTC	CASSYWTGPNEQFF
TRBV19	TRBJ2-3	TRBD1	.	TGTGCCAGTAGCCCCCGGGACAGGGTTTGGGATACGCAGTATTTT	CASSPRDRVWDTQYF
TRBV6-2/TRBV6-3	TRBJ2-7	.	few	TGTGCCAGCAGAGGACTTGCGACCTACGAGCAGTACTTC	CASRGLATYEQYF
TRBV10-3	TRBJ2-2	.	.	TGTGCCATCAGTGTACCGCAGAACGCGAACACCGGGGAGCTGTTTTTT	CAISVPQNANTGELFF
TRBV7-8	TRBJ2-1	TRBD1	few	TGTGCCAGCAGCTGGCCGGGACAGGGGGCGGTTGGCAATGAGCAGTTCTTC	CASSWPGQGAVGNEQFF
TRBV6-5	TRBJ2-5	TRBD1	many	TGTGCCAGCAGCTATGGACAGGGTCGTGTAGAGACCCAGTACTTC	CASSYGQGRVETQYF
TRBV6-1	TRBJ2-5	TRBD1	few	TGTGCCAGCAGTGGACAGGGGGGGCGAGAGACCCAGTACTTC	CASSGQGGRETQYF
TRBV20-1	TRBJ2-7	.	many	TGCAGTGCTAGCTTATTAGACAGTTACGAGCAGTACTTC	CSASLLDSYEQYF
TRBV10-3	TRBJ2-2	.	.	TGTGCCATCAGTGAGACTGGGTCCGGGGAGCTGTTTTTT	CAISETGSGELFF
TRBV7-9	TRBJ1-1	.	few	TGTGCCAGCAGCTTACGGCTTGGGGGGGAAGCTTTCTTT	CASSLRLGGEAFF
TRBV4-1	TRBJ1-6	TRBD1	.	TGCGCCAGCAGTCCGGGACAGGCGAGCTCCTATAATTCACCCCTCCACTTT	CASSPGQASSYNSPLHF
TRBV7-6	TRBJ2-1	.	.	TGTGCCAGCAGCTTATCGCGGGATGGGGGCAATGAGCAGTTCTTC	CASSLSRDGGNEQFF
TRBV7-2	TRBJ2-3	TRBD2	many	TGTGCCAGCAGCTCCGGACTAGCGGGGGCAGATACGCAGTATTTT	CASSSGLAGADTQYF
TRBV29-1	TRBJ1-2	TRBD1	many	TGCAGCGTTGATCGACAGGGGGTGGATGGCTACACCTTC	CSVDRQGVDGYTF
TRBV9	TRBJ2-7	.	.	TGTGCCAGCAGCGTAGAAGTGGGAGTAGGGTACGAGCAGTACTTC	CASSVEVGVGYEQYF
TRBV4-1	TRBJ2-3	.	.	TGCGCCAGCAGCCTCCTACCGTTCACAGATACGCAGTATTTT	CASSLLPFTDTQYF
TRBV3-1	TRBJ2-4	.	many	TGTGCCAGCAGCCAAGTCTGGGGGCAGGCCAAAAACATTCAGTACTTC	CASSQVWGQAKNIQYF
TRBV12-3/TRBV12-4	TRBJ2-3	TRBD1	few	TGTGCCAGCAGACCCGGACAGGGCCCAACAGATACGCAGTATTTT	CASRPGQGPTDTQYF
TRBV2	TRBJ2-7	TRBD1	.	TGTGCCATTGCTGATGGGACAGGTTCCTACGAGCAGTACTTC	CAIADGTGSYEQYF
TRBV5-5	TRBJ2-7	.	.	TGTGCCAGCAGACCCATGTTGCTCTCCTCGGACGAGCAGTACTTC	CASRPMLLSSDEQYF
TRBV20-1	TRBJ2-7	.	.	TGCAGTGCCGCCGGGCTAATTTACGAGCAGTACTTC	CSAAGLIYEQYF
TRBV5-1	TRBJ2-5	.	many	TGCGCCAGCAGCTCAGATACAGGGTTGGAGACCCAGTACTTC	CASSSDTGLETQYF
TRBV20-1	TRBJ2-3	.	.	TGCAGTGCTAGTCGGGGCGGGGCCTACACAGATACGCAGTATTTT	CSASRGGAYTDTQYF
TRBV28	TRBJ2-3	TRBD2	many	TGTGCCAGCAGTTTGGGGACTAGCGCCGATACGCAGTATTTT	CASSLGTSADTQYF
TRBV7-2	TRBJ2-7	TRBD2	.	TGTGCCAGCACACTTAGGGCTAGCGGGAGTCGGGATCGGGAGCAGTACTTC	CASTLRASGSRDREQYF